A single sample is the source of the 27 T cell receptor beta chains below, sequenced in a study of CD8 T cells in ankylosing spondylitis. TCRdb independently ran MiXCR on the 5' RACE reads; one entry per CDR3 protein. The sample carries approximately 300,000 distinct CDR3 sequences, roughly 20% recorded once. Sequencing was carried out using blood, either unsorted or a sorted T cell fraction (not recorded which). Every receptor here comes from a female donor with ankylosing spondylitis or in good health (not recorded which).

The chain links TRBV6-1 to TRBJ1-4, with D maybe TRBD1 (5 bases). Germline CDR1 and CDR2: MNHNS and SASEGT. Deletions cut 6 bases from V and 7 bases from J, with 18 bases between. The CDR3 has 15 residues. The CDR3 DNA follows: TGTGCCAGCAGCAAACGCGGGGGTTCGAGTGAAAAACTGTTTTTT. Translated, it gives CASSKRGGSSEKLFF.

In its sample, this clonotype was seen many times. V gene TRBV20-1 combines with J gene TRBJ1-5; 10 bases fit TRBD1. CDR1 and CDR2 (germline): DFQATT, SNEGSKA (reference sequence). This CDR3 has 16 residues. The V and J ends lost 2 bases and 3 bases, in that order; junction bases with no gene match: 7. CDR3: CSARPPGTGANQPQHF. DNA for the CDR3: TGCAGTGCTAGACCCCCCGGGACAGGGGCCAATCAGCCCCAGCATTTT.

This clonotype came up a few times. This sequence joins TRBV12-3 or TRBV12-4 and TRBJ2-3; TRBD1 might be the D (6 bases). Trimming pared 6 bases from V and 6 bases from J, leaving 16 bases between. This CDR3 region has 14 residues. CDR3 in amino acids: CASRRDRNSDTQYF. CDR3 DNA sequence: TGTGCCAGCAGACGAGACAGGAATAGCGATACGCAGTATTTT.

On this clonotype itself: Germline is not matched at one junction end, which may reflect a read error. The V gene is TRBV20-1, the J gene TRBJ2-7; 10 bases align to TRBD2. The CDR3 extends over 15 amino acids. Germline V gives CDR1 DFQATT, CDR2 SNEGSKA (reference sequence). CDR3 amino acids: CIASPGLAISYEQYF. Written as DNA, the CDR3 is TGCATTGCTAGCCCGGGACTAGCGATCTCCTACGAGCAGTACTTC.

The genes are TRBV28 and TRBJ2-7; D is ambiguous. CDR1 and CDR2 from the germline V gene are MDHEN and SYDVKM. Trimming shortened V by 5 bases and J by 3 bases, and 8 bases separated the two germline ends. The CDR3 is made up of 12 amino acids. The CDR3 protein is CASSPFLYEQYF. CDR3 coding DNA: TGTGCCAGCAGTCCCTTCCTCTACGAGCAGTACTTC.

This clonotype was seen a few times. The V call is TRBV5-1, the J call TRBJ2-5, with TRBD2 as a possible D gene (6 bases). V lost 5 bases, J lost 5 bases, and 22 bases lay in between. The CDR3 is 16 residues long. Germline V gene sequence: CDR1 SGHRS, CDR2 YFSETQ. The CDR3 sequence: CASRRAGTGGAETQYF. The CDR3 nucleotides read TGCGCCAGCAGACGGGCGGGCACCGGCGGGGCGGAGACCCAGTACTTC.

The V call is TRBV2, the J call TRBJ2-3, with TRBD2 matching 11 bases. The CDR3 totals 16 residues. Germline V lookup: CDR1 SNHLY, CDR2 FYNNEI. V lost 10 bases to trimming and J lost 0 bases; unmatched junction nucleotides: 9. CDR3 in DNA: TGTGCCACCTCTGGGGGACTAGCGGCTAGCACAGATACGCAGTATTTT. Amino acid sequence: CATSGGLAASTDTQYF.

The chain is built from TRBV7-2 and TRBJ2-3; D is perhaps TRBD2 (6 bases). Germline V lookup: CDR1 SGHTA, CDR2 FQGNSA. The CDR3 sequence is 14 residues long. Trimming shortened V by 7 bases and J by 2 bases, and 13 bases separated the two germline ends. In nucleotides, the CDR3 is TGTGCCAGCACCTTTAGCGGAGACACAGATACGCAGTATTTT. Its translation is CASTFSGDTDTQYF.

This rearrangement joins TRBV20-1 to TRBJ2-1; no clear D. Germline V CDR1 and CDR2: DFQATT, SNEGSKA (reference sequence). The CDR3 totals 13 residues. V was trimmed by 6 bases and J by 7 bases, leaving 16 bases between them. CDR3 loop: CSAIADPENEQFF. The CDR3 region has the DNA TGCAGTGCCATCGCGGACCCTGAAAATGAGCAGTTCTTC.

CDR3 protein: CAIPPRDRLIYYEQYF. DNA for the CDR3: TGCGCCATCCCTCCCCGAGACAGGCTTATTTATTACGAGCAGTACTTC. The rearrangement uses TRBV4-3 and TRBJ2-7, with D tentatively TRBD1 (6 bases). This CDR3 spans 16 amino acids. Looked up from germline, CDR1 is LGHNA and CDR2 is YSLEER. The V end lost 10 bases, the J end lost 4 bases, and 26 bases lay between the germline ends.

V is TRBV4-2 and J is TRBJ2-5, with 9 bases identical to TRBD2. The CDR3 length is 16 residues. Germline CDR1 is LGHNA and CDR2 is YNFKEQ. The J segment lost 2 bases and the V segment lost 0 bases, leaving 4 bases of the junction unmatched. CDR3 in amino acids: CASSQELAGYQETQYF. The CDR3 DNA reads TGTGCCAGCAGCCAAGAGCTAGCGGGATATCAAGAGACCCAGTACTTC.

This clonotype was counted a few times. CDR3 loop: CAISESTRTSGRAQETQYF. The CDR3 DNA follows: TGTGCCATCAGTGAGTCGACTCGGACTAGCGGGAGGGCCCAAGAGACCCAGTACTTC. This rearrangement joins TRBV10-3 to TRBJ2-5; TRBD2 agrees at 15 bases. The CDR3 covers 19 residues. The germline V gene has CDR1 ENHRY and CDR2 SYGVKD. Losses at the gene ends were 0 bases for V and 1 base for J; bases not matched to a gene: 6.

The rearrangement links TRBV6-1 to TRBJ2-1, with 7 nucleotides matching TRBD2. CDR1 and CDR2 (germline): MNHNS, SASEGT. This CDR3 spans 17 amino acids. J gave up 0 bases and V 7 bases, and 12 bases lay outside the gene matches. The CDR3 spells CASKHPASGSSYNEQFF. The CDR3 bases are TGTGCCAGCAAACACCCGGCTAGCGGTAGCTCCTACAATGAGCAGTTCTTC.

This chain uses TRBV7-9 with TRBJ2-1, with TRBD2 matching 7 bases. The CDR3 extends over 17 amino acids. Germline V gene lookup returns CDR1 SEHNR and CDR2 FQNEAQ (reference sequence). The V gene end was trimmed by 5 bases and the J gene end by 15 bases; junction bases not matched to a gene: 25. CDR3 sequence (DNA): TGTGCCAGCAGCCATTCTTCCCTCCGGGACTACACCCGACAGATGTTCTTC. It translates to CASSHSSLRDYTRQMFF.

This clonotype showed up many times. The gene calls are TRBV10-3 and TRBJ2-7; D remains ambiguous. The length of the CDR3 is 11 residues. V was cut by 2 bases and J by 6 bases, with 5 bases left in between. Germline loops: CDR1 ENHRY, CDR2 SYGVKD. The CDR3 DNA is TGTGCCATCAGTGAGGGGGTCGAGCAGTACTTC. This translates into CAISEGVEQYF.

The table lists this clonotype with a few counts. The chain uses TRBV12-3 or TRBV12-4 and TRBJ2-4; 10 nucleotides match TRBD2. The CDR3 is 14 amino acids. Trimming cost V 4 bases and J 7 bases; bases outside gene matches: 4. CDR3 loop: CASSYLAGVNIQYF. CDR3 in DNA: TGTGCCAGCAGTTATCTAGCGGGAGTGAACATTCAGTACTTC.

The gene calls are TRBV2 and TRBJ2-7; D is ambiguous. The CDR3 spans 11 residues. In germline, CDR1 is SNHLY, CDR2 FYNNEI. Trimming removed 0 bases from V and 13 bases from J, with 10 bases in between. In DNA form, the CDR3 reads TGTGCCAGCAGTGAAGCCGAGGTCCGATACTTC. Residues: CASSEAEVRYF.

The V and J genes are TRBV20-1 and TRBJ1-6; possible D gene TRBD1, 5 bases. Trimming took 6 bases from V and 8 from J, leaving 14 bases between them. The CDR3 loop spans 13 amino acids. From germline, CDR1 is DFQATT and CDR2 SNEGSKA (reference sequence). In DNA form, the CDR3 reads TGCAGTGCCTCACGGGGGAATTATTCACCCCTCCACTTT. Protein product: CSASRGNYSPLHF.

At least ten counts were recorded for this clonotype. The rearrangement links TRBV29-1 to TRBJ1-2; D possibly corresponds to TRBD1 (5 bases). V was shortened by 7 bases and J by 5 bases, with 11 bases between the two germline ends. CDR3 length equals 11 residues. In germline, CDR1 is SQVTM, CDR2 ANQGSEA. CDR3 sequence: CSGGDSYGYTF. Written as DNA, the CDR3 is TGCAGCGGCGGGGACTCGTATGGCTACACCTTC.

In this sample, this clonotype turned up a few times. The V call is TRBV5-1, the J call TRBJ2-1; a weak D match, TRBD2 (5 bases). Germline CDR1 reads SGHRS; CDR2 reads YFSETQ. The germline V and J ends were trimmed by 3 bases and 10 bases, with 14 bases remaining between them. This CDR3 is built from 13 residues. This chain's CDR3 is CASSSENIAEQFF. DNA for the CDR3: TGCGCCAGCAGCTCCGAGAATATAGCGGAGCAGTTCTTC.

The CDR3 sequence: CAIKLAGDAGELFF. The CDR3 nucleotides are TGTGCCATCAAACTAGCGGGAGACGCCGGGGAGCTGTTTTTT. The chain recombines TRBV10-3 with TRBJ2-2; 11 nucleotides agree with TRBD2. The CDR3 sequence is 14 residues long. Germline assignment: CDR1 ENHRY and CDR2 SYGVKD. J lost 6 bases, V lost 7 bases, and 4 bases had no gene match.

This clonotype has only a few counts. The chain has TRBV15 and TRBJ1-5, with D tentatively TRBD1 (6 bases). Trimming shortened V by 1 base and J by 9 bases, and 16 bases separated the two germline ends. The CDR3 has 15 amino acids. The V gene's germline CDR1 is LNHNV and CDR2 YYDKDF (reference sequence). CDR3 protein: CATSRVKRGLWPQHF. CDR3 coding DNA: TGTGCCACCAGCAGAGTTAAGCGGGGGCTTTGGCCCCAGCATTTT.

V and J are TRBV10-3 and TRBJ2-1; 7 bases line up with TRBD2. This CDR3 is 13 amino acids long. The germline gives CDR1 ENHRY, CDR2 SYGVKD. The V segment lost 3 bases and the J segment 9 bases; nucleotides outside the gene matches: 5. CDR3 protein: CAISDQRGIEQFF. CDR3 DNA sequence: TGTGCCATCAGTGATCAGCGGGGCATTGAGCAGTTCTTC.

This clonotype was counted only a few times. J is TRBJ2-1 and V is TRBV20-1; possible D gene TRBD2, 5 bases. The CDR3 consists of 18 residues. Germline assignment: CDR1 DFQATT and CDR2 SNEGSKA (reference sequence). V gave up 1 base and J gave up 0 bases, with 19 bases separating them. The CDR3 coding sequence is TGCAGTGCTAGAGGCAATTGGGGAGCTCGTAACTCCTACAATGAGCAGTTCTTC. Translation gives CSARGNWGARNSYNEQFF.

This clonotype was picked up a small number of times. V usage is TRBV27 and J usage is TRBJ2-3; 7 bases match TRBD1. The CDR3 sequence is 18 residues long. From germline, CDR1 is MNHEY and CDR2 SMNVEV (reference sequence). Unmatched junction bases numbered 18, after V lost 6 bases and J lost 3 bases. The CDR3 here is CASSRLYPGQKKTDTQYF. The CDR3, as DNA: TGTGCCAGCAGCCGATTATATCCGGGACAGAAAAAGACAGATACGCAGTATTTT.

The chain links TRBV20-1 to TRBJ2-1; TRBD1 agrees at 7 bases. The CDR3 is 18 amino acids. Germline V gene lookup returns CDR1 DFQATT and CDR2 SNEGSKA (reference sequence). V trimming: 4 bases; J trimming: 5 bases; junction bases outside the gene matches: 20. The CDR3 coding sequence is TGCAGTGCTACAACAGGGGACGGACGACCAGGTCTGCACAATGAGCAGTTCTTC. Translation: CSATTGDGRPGLHNEQFF.

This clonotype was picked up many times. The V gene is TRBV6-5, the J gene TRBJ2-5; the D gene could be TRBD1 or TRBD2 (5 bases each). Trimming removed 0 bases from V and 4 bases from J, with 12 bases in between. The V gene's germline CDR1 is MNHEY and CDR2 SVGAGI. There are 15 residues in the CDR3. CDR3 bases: TGTGCCAGCAGTTACTCGACAGAGGGCTTAGAGACCCAGTACTTC. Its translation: CASSYSTEGLETQYF.